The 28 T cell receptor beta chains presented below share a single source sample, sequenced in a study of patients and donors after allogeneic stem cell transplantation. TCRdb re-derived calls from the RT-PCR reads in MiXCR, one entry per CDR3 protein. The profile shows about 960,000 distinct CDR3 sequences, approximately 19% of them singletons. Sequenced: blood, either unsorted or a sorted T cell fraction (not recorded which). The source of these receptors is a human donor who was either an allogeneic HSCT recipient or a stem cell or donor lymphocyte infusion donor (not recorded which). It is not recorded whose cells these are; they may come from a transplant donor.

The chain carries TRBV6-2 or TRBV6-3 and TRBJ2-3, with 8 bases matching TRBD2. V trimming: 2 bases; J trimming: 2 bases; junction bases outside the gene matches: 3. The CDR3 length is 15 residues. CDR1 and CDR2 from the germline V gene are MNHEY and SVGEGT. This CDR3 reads CASSYREGNTDTQYF. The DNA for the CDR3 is TGTGCCAGCAGTTACCGGGAGGGGAACACAGATACGCAGTATTTT.

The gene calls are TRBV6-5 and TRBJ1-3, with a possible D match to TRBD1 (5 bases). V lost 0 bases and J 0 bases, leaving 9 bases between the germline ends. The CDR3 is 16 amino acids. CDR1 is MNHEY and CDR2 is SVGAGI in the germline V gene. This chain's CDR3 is CASSYSGHASGNTIYF. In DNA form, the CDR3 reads TGTGCCAGCAGTTACTCTGGACACGCCTCTGGAAACACCATATATTTT.

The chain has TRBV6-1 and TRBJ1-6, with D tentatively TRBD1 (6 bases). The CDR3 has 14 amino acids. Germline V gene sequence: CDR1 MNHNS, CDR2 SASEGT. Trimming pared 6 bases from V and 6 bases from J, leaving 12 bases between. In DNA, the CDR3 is TGTGCCAGCAGGCTTGGACAGATTAATTCACCCCTCCACTTT. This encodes CASRLGQINSPLHF.

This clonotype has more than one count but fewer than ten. The DNA for the CDR3 is TGTGCCAGCAGACAGGGCTCTGGAAACACCATATATTTT. It is translated as CASRQGSGNTIYF. The rearrangement uses TRBV6-1 and TRBJ1-3; tentatively, D is TRBD1 (6 bases). V was shortened by 6 bases and J by 0 bases, with 6 bases between the two germline ends. CDR3 length: 13 residues. Germline V lookup: CDR1 MNHNS, CDR2 SASEGT.

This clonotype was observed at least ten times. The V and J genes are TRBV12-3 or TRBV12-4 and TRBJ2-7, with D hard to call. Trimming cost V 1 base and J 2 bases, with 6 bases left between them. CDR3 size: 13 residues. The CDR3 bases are TGTGCCAGCAGTTTAGAGTTGGCCTACGAGCAGTACTTC. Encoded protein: CASSLELAYEQYF.

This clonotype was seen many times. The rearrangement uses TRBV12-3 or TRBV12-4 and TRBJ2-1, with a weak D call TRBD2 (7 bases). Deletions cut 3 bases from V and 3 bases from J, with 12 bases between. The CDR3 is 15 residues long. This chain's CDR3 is CASSFMGGLYNEQFF. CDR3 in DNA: TGTGCCAGCAGTTTCATGGGGGGGCTCTACAATGAGCAGTTCTTC.

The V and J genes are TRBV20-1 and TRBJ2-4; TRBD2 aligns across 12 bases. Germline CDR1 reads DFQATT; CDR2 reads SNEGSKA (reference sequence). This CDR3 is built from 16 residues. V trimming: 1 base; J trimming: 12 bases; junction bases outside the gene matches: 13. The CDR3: CSARGATSGGPAPQYF. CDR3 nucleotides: TGCAGTGCTAGAGGTGCGACTAGCGGGGGCCCTGCCCCTCAGTACTTC.

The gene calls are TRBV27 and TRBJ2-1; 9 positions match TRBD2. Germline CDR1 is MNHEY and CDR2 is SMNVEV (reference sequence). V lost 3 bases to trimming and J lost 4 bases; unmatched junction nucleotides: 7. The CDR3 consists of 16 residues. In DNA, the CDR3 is TGTGCCAGCAGTTTTCGATTAGCGGGGGCTTACAATGAGCAGTTCTTC. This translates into CASSFRLAGAYNEQFF.

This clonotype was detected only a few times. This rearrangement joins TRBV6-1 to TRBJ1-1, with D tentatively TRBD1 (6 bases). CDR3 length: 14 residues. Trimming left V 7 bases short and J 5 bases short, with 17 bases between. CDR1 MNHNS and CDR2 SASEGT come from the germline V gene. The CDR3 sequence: CASTQGTPRTEAFF. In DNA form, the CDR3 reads TGTGCCAGCACCCAGGGGACGCCGAGGACTGAAGCTTTCTTT.

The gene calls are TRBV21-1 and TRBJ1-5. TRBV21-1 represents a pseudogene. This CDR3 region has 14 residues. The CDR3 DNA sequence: TGTGCCAGCAGCAAACAGGATAGCAATCAGCCCCAGCATTTT. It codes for CASSKQDSNQPQHF.

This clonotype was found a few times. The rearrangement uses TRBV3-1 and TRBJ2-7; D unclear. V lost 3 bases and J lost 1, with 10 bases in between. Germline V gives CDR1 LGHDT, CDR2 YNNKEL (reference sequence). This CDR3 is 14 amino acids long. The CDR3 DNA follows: TGTGCCAGCAGCCAGTTGTCTGCGTCCTACGAGCAGTACTTC. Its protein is CASSQLSASYEQYF.

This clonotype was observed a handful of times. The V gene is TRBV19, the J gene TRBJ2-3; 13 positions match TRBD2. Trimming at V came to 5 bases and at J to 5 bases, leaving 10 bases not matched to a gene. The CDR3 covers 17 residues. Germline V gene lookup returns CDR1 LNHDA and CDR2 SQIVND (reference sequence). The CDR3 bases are TGTGCCAGTAGTCCCAACCAAGGACTAGCGGGGGAAGATACGCAGTATTTT. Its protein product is CASSPNQGLAGEDTQYF. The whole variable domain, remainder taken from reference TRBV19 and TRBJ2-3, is DGGITQSPKYLFRKEGQNVTLSCEQNLNHDAMYWYRQDPGQGLRLIYYSQIVNDFQKGDIAEGYSVSREKKESFPLTVTSAQKNPTAFYLCASSPNQGLAGEDTQYFGPGTRLTVL.

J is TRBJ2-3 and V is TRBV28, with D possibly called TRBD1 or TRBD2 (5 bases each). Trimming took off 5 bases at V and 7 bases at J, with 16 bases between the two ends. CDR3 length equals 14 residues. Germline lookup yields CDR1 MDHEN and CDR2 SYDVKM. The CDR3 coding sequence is TGTGCCAGCAGTCCAGTCAGGGAGACTCATACGCAGTATTTT. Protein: CASSPVRETHTQYF.

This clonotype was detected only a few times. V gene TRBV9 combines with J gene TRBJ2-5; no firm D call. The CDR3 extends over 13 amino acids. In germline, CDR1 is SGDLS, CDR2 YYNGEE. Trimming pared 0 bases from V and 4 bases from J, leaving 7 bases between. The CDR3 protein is CASSVVGGETQYF. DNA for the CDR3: TGTGCCAGCAGCGTAGTGGGTGGAGAGACCCAGTACTTC.

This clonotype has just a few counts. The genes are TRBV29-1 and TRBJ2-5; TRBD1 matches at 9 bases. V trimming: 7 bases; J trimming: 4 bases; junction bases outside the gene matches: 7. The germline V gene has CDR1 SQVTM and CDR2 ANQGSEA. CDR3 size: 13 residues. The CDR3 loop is CSGGTGYPETQYF. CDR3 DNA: TGCAGCGGTGGGACAGGGTATCCAGAGACCCAGTACTTC.

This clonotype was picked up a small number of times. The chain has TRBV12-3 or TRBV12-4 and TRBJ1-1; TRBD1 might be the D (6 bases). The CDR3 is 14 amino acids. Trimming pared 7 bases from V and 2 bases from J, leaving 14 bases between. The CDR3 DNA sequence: TGTGCCAGCACCCCGGGACAAATAAACACTGAAGCTTTCTTT. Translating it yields CASTPGQINTEAFF.

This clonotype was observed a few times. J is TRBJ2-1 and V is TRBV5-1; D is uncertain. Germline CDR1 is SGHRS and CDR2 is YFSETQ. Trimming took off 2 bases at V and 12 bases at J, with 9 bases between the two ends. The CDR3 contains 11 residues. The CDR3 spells CASSLGQGQFF. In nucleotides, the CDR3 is TGCGCCAGCAGCTTAGGCCAAGGGCAGTTCTTC.

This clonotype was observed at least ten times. The CDR3 protein is CASSQDRFFTEAFF. CDR3 coding DNA: TGCGCCAGCAGCCAAGACAGGTTTTTCACTGAAGCTTTCTTT. The chain uses TRBV4-1 and TRBJ1-1; D gene unclear. The germline V and J ends were trimmed by 0 bases and 4 bases, with 9 bases remaining between them. The CDR3 loop spans 14 amino acids. Germline CDR1 and CDR2: MGHRA and YSYEKL.

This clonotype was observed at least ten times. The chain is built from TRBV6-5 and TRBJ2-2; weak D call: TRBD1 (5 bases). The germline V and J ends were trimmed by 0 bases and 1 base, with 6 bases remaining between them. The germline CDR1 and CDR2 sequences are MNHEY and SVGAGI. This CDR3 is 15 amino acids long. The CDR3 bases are TGTGCCAGCAGTTACTCGGGGCAGAACACCGGGGAGCTGTTTTTT. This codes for CASSYSGQNTGELFF.

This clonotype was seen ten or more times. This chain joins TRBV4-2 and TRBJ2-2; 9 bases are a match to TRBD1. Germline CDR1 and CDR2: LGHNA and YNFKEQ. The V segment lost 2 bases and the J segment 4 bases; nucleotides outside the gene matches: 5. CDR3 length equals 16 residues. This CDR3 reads CASSQSGTGITGELFF. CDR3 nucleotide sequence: TGTGCCAGCAGCCAATCCGGGACAGGGATCACCGGGGAGCTGTTTTTT.

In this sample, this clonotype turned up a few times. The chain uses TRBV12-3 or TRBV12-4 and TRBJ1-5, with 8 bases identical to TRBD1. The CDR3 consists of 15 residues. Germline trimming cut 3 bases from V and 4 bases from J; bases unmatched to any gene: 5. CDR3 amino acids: CASSLGRGLNQPQHF. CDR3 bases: TGTGCCAGCAGTTTGGGCAGGGGGCTAAATCAGCCCCAGCATTTT.

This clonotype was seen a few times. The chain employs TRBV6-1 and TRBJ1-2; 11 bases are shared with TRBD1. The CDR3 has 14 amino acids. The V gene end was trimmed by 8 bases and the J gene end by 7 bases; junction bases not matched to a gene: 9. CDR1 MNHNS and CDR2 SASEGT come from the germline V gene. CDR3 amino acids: CASATGTGGRGYTF. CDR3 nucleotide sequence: TGTGCCAGCGCCACCGGGACAGGGGGACGTGGCTACACCTTC.

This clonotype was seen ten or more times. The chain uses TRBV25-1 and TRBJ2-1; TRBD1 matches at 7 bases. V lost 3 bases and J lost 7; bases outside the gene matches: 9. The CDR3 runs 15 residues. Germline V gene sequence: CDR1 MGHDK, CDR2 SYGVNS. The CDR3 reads CASSEGQGDINEQFF. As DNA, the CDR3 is TGTGCCAGCAGTGAGGGGCAGGGGGACATAAATGAGCAGTTCTTC. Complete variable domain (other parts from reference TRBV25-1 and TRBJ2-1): EADIYQTPRYLVIGTGKKITLECSQTMGHDKMYWYQQDPGMELHLIHYSYGVNSTEKGDLSSESTVSRIRTEHFPLTLESARPSHTSQYLCASSEGQGDINEQFFGPGTRLTVL.

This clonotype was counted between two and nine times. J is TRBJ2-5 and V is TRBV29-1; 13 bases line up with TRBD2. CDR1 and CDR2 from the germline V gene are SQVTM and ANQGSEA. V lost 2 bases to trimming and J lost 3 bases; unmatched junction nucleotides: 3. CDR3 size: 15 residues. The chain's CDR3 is CSVEPGLAGEETQYF. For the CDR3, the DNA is TGCAGCGTTGAACCAGGACTAGCGGGAGAAGAGACCCAGTACTTC.

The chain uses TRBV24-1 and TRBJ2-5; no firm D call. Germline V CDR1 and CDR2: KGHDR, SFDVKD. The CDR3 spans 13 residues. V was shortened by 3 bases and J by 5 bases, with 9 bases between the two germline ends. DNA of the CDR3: TGTGCCACCAGTGATCCGCAACTCGAGACCCAGTACTTC. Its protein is CATSDPQLETQYF.

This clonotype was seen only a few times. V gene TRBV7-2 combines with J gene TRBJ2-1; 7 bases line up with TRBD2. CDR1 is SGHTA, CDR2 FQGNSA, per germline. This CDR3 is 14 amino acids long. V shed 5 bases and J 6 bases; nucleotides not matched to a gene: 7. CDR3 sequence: CASSLGLVGNEQFF. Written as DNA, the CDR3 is TGTGCCAGCAGCCTAGGACTAGTCGGCAATGAGCAGTTCTTC.

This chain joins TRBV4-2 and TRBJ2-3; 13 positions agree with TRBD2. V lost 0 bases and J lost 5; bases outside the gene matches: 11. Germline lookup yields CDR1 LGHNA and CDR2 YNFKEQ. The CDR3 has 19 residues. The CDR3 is CASSQERRWTSGGVDTQYF. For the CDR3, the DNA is TGTGCCAGCAGCCAAGAACGGAGGTGGACTAGCGGGGGAGTAGATACGCAGTATTTT.

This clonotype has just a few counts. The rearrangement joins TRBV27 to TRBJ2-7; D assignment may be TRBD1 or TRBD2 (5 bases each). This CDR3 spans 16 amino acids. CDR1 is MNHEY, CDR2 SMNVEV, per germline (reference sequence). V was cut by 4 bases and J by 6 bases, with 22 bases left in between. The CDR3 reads CASSYRDPTLGGEQYF. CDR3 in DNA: TGTGCCAGCAGTTACCGGGACCCTACCTTAGGTGGCGAGCAGTACTTC.